The 10 T cell receptor beta chains reported below all come from one sample, sequenced in a study of shared clonotypes between healthy human individuals. Produced via immunoSEQ multiplex PCR; TCRdb's table is partial and in-frame only. The sample lists hundreds of thousands of clones, about 96% occurring once. Naive CD8 isolation took CD45RO-negative cells positively selected for CCR7 and excluded terminally differentiated effector memory CD45RA+ cells. The specimen sequenced was naive CD8+ T cells sorted from blood. These receptors all stem from a man aged 30 to 39 in good health.

V is TRBV7-8 and J is TRBJ2-1, with TRBD1 identical over 9 bases. Germline V gene sequence: CDR1 SGHVS, CDR2 FQNEAQ. J was trimmed by 6 bases and V by 2 bases; bases with no gene match: 5. The CDR3 loop spans 15 amino acids. For the CDR3, the DNA is TGTGCCAGCAGCTTAAGGGGACAGGGCTCCAATGAGCAGTTCTTC. Its translation: CASSLRGQGSNEQFF.

The chain carries TRBV4-1 and TRBJ1-5; D is perhaps TRBD1 (5 bases). Germline V lookup: CDR1 MGHRA, CDR2 YSYEKL. CDR3 length: 15 amino acids. Trimming removed 1 base at V and 7 bases at J, with 14 bases between. This chain's CDR3 is CASSQAEGKGQPQHF. The CDR3 DNA reads TGCGCCAGCAGCCAAGCTGAGGGGAAGGGCCAGCCCCAGCATTTT.

V and J are TRBV30 and TRBJ1-1; D perhaps matches TRBD1 (5 bases). From germline, CDR1 is GTSNPN and CDR2 SVGIG (reference sequence). Trimming took off 2 bases at V and 3 bases at J, with 10 bases between the two ends. The CDR3 has 13 residues. CDR3 loop: CAWSQQGDTEAFF. The CDR3 bases are TGTGCCTGGAGTCAGCAGGGTGACACTGAAGCTTTCTTT.

The chain carries TRBV10-3 and TRBJ2-7; no clear D gene. Trimming shortened V by 6 bases and J by 2 bases, and 11 bases separated the two germline ends. Germline V lookup: CDR1 ENHRY, CDR2 SYGVKD. This CDR3 is 13 amino acids long. For the CDR3, the DNA is TGTGCCATCAGGGCTGGAGACCCCTACGAGCAGTACTTC. Protein: CAIRAGDPYEQYF.

This clone was recorded only once. V usage is TRBV11-2 and J usage is TRBJ2-7; 7 nucleotides line up with TRBD2. CDR1 and CDR2 (germline): SGHAT, FQNNGV. The CDR3 runs to 19 residues. The junction had 19 bases not matched to a gene; V was cut back by 4 bases and J by 1 base. CDR3 region: CASSSTSRVVGGPSYEQYF. CDR3 nucleotides: TGTGCCAGCAGCTCCACATCGAGGGTGGTGGGAGGGCCATCCTACGAGCAGTACTTC. Based on the CDR3 plus reference TRBV11-2 and TRBJ2-7, the full variable domain is EAGVAQSPRYKIIEKRQSVAFWCNPISGHATLYWYQQILGQGPKLLIQFQNNGVVDDSQLPKDRFSAERLKGVDSTLKIQPAKLEDSAVYLCASSSTSRVVGGPSYEQYFGPGTRLTVT.

This clone was detected once. The chain has TRBV11-2 and TRBJ2-1; 12 bases align to TRBD2. Germline V gives CDR1 SGHAT, CDR2 FQNNGV. The CDR3 runs to 16 residues. The V and J ends lost 7 bases and 7 bases, in that order; junction bases with no gene match: 11. The CDR3 protein is CASTVLLAGGLNEQFF. CDR3 nucleotide sequence: TGTGCCAGCACTGTTTTGCTAGCGGGAGGGCTTAATGAGCAGTTCTTC.

This chain connects TRBV28 to TRBJ2-2; no clear D gene. The length of the CDR3 is 15 residues. The germline V and J ends were trimmed by 4 bases and 3 bases, with 12 bases remaining between them. Looked up from germline, CDR1 is MDHEN and CDR2 is SYDVKM. CDR3: CASSSEERDTGELFF. The CDR3 DNA reads TGTGCCAGCAGTTCTGAGGAAAGGGACACCGGGGAGCTGTTTTTT.

The chain is built from TRBV29-1 and TRBJ2-1, with TRBD2 identical over 13 bases. This CDR3 has 17 amino acids. The germline CDR1 and CDR2 sequences are SQVTM and ANQGSEA. Trimming cost V 6 bases and J 0 bases; bases outside gene matches: 8. CDR3 nucleotide sequence: TGCAGCGTCTATGGACTAGCGGGAGAGAGCTCCTACAATGAGCAGTTCTTC. As protein: CSVYGLAGESSYNEQFF.

The chain employs TRBV2 and TRBJ1-5; 12 nucleotides line up with TRBD1. There are 15 residues in the CDR3. Germline lookup yields CDR1 SNHLY and CDR2 FYNNEI. J lost 7 bases, V lost 5 bases, and 6 bases had no gene match. The CDR3 loop is CASSTGQGARQPQHF. The CDR3 bases are TGTGCCAGCAGTACGGGACAGGGGGCGAGACAGCCCCAGCATTTT.

This chain links TRBV27 with TRBJ1-1; maybe TRBD1 (5 bases). Trimming removed 5 bases at V and 1 base at J, with 20 bases between. CDR3 length: 17 amino acids. From germline, CDR1 is MNHEY and CDR2 SMNVEV (reference sequence). The CDR3 spells CASSPQVWTGENTEAFF. The CDR3, as DNA: TGTGCCAGCAGTCCACAAGTGTGGACGGGGGAGAACACTGAAGCTTTCTTT.